Listed below are T cell receptor beta chains from one sample, sequenced in a study of blood T cell repertoires in COVID-19. Sequencing was performed with immunoSEQ multiplex PCR; in TCRdb, only in-frame clones are kept and a portion is missing. This sample has roughly 340,000 clones, with around 92% found just once. Sequenced: peripheral blood. All receptors come from a woman between 25 and 40 years old with COVID-19, enrolled during active disease. Each CDR3 is given with its conserved first and last residue. The D gene is left open where the match is weak. Part of the rows lack a size; the others show once, few, many or a class for expanded clones.

v_call: TRBV12-3/TRBV12-4
j_call: TRBJ1-4
clone_size: -
d_call: -
cdr3_length: 13
cdr3_aa: CASSLLGSDKLFF
cdr3_nt: TGTGCCAGCAGTTTACTCGGGTCCGACAAACTGTTTTTT

v_call: TRBV5-1
j_call: TRBJ2-3
clone_size: once
d_call: -
cdr3_length: 16
cdr3_aa: CASSLGGGMGTDTQYF
cdr3_nt: TGCGCCAGCAGCTTGGGAGGCGGGATGGGCACAGATACGCAGTATTTT

v_call: TRBV5-1
j_call: TRBJ2-3
clone_size: -
d_call: TRBD2
cdr3_length: 18
cdr3_aa: CASSLSPSGDSSTDTQYF
cdr3_nt: TGCGCCAGCAGCTTGTCCCCTAGCGGGGACTCTAGCACAGATACGCAGTATTTT

v_call: TRBV29-1
j_call: TRBJ2-1
clone_size: -
d_call: TRBD2
cdr3_length: 13
cdr3_aa: CSGLRGGDSEQFF
cdr3_nt: TGCAGCGGACTTCGCGGGGGAGACAGTGAGCAGTTCTTC

v_call: TRBV6-4
j_call: TRBJ2-7
clone_size: -
d_call: TRBD1
cdr3_length: 14
cdr3_aa: CASDRQGATYEQYF
cdr3_nt: TGTGCCAGCGACCGGCAGGGGGCAACCTACGAGCAGTACTTC

v_call: TRBV7-2
j_call: TRBJ2-7
clone_size: -
d_call: -
cdr3_length: 15
cdr3_aa: CASSLVGIRYYEQYF
cdr3_nt: TGTGCCAGCAGCTTAGTCGGTATAAGATACTACGAGCAGTACTTC

v_call: TRBV11-3
j_call: TRBJ1-6
clone_size: once
d_call: -
cdr3_length: 19
cdr3_aa: CASSLGDLGGPVAVSPLHF
cdr3_nt: TGTGCCAGCAGCTTAGGCGATCTCGGGGGTCCGGTCGCTGTTTCACCCCTCCACTTT

v_call: TRBV11-2
j_call: TRBJ1-5
clone_size: -
d_call: TRBD1
cdr3_length: 16
cdr3_aa: CASSKTQGAPGQPQHF
cdr3_nt: TGTGCCAGCAGCAAAACACAGGGGGCGCCGGGTCAGCCCCAGCATTTT

v_call: TRBV11-2
j_call: TRBJ1-1
clone_size: -
d_call: TRBD1
cdr3_length: 13
cdr3_aa: CASSPTTGQSGFF
cdr3_nt: TGTGCCAGCAGCCCTACGACAGGGCAATCGGGTTTCTTT

v_call: TRBV19
j_call: TRBJ2-3
clone_size: -
d_call: TRBD2
cdr3_length: 17
cdr3_aa: CASSIVVAGGRQDTQYF
cdr3_nt: TGTGCCAGTAGTATAGTGGTAGCGGGAGGGCGTCAAGATACGCAGTATTTT

v_call: TRBV10-1
j_call: TRBJ2-1
clone_size: few
d_call: TRBD2
cdr3_length: 13
cdr3_aa: CASSRLAGNEQFF
cdr3_nt: TGCGCCAGCAGCCGACTAGCGGGAAATGAGCAGTTCTTC

v_call: TRBV27
j_call: TRBJ1-2
clone_size: -
d_call: -
cdr3_length: 13
cdr3_aa: CASSQRGIYGYTF
cdr3_nt: TGTGCCAGCAGTCAGCGGGGGATCTATGGCTACACCTTC

v_call: TRBV9
j_call: TRBJ2-5
clone_size: -
d_call: TRBD1
cdr3_length: 14
cdr3_aa: CASSGQDRQETQYF
cdr3_nt: TGTGCCAGCAGTGGACAGGATCGACAAGAGACCCAGTACTTC

v_call: TRBV9
j_call: TRBJ1-1
clone_size: -
d_call: -
cdr3_length: 15
cdr3_aa: CASSSNPGMNTEAFF
cdr3_nt: TGTGCCAGCAGCTCCAACCCCGGGATGAACACTGAAGCTTTCTTT

v_call: TRBV7-2
j_call: TRBJ2-7
clone_size: few
d_call: TRBD2
cdr3_length: 15
cdr3_aa: CASSSRTSGTYEQYF
cdr3_nt: TGTGCCAGCAGCTCCCGGACTAGCGGGACCTACGAGCAGTACTTC

v_call: TRBV19
j_call: TRBJ1-2
clone_size: -
d_call: -
cdr3_length: 13
cdr3_aa: CASRQDSNYGYTF
cdr3_nt: TGTGCCAGTAGGCAGGACAGTAACTATGGCTACACCTTC

v_call: TRBV28
j_call: TRBJ1-6
clone_size: -
d_call: -
cdr3_length: 16
cdr3_aa: CASSFLFGGRGSPLHF
cdr3_nt: TGTGCCAGCAGTTTTCTGTTCGGGGGTAGGGGTTCACCCCTCCACTTT

v_call: TRBV29-1
j_call: TRBJ2-4
clone_size: -
d_call: TRBD2
cdr3_length: 15
cdr3_aa: CSVDEAGGAKNIQYF
cdr3_nt: TGCAGCGTTGACGAAGCGGGAGGCGCCAAAAACATTCAGTACTTC

v_call: TRBV11-2
j_call: TRBJ2-3
clone_size: -
d_call: TRBD2
cdr3_length: 14
cdr3_aa: CASSRGLGADTQYF
cdr3_nt: TGTGCCAGCAGCCGTGGACTAGGTGCAGATACGCAGTATTTT

v_call: TRBV4-1
j_call: TRBJ1-5
clone_size: -
d_call: -
cdr3_length: 15
cdr3_aa: CASSQGPGEYQPQHF
cdr3_nt: TGCGCCAGCAGCCAAGGTCCAGGGGAATATCAGCCCCAGCATTTT

v_call: TRBV18
j_call: TRBJ2-3
clone_size: -
d_call: TRBD2
cdr3_length: 20
cdr3_aa: CASSPTRLAGWGDGTDTQYF
cdr3_nt: TGTGCCAGCTCACCTACCAGACTAGCGGGCTGGGGGGATGGCACAGATACGCAGTATTTT

v_call: TRBV3-1/TRBV3-2
j_call: TRBJ2-3
clone_size: few
d_call: -
cdr3_length: 14
cdr3_aa: CASSQVRAADTQYF
cdr3_nt: TGTGCCAGCAGCCAAGTCCGAGCGGCCGATACGCAGTATTTT

v_call: TRBV19
j_call: TRBJ2-1
clone_size: -
d_call: TRBD2
cdr3_length: 16
cdr3_aa: CASTAGTSGSPNEQFF
cdr3_nt: TGTGCCAGTACTGCCGGGACTAGCGGGAGTCCGAATGAGCAGTTCTTC

v_call: TRBV3-1/TRBV3-2
j_call: TRBJ2-2
clone_size: -
d_call: TRBD2
cdr3_length: 14
cdr3_aa: CASLTGLAVQELFF
cdr3_nt: TGTGCCAGCCTAACGGGACTAGCGGTTCAAGAGCTGTTTTTT

v_call: TRBV29-1
j_call: TRBJ2-1
clone_size: -
d_call: TRBD2
cdr3_length: 15
cdr3_aa: CSVGPRGGLYNEQFF
cdr3_nt: TGCAGCGTGGGACCGCGGGGGGGCCTCTACAATGAGCAGTTCTTC

v_call: TRBV24-1
j_call: TRBJ2-1
clone_size: -
d_call: -
cdr3_length: 15
cdr3_aa: CATSDFVSLSGEQFF
cdr3_nt: TGTGCCACCAGTGATTTTGTATCACTATCGGGTGAGCAGTTCTTC

v_call: TRBV6-6
j_call: TRBJ1-4
clone_size: -
d_call: TRBD1
cdr3_length: 16
cdr3_aa: CASSYFGTGTNEKLFF
cdr3_nt: TGTGCCAGCAGTTACTTCGGGACAGGGACTAATGAAAAACTGTTTTTT

v_call: TRBV4-3
j_call: TRBJ2-5
clone_size: -
d_call: TRBD2
cdr3_length: 14
cdr3_aa: CASSQGLAVETQYF
cdr3_nt: TGCGCCAGCAGCCAAGGACTAGCCGTGGAGACCCAGTACTTC

v_call: TRBV29-1
j_call: TRBJ2-1
clone_size: -
d_call: TRBD2
cdr3_length: 15
cdr3_aa: CSVRTGSGRYNEQFF
cdr3_nt: TGCAGCGTTAGGACGGGTAGCGGGAGGTACAATGAGCAGTTCTTC

v_call: TRBV6-5
j_call: TRBJ1-5
clone_size: -
d_call: TRBD1
cdr3_length: 14
cdr3_aa: CASSYGQGYQPQHF
cdr3_nt: TGTGCCAGCAGCTACGGACAGGGCTATCAGCCCCAGCATTTT

v_call: TRBV3-1/TRBV3-2
j_call: TRBJ2-7
clone_size: -
d_call: -
cdr3_length: 15
cdr3_aa: CASSQAPGQSYEQYF
cdr3_nt: TGTGCCAGCAGCCAAGCCCCAGGACAGTCCTACGAGCAGTACTTC

v_call: TRBV5-1
j_call: TRBJ1-5
clone_size: -
d_call: -
cdr3_length: 17
cdr3_aa: CASSELPVGESSQPQHF
cdr3_nt: TGCGCCAGCAGCGAACTCCCGGTTGGGGAGAGTTCTCAGCCCCAGCATTTT

v_call: TRBV5-5
j_call: TRBJ2-2
clone_size: -
d_call: TRBD1
cdr3_length: 17
cdr3_aa: CASSLATGGRNTGELFF
cdr3_nt: TGTGCCAGCAGCTTGGCAACAGGGGGTCGGAACACCGGGGAGCTGTTTTTT

v_call: TRBV11-3
j_call: TRBJ1-3
clone_size: -
d_call: -
cdr3_length: 17
cdr3_aa: CASSFERSPRAGNTIYF
cdr3_nt: TGTGCCAGCAGCTTCGAGAGGAGCCCCAGGGCTGGAAACACCATATATTTT

v_call: TRBV15
j_call: TRBJ1-4
clone_size: -
d_call: -
cdr3_length: 14
cdr3_aa: CATSRDGTAEKLFF
cdr3_nt: TGTGCCACCAGCAGAGATGGGACTGCGGAAAAACTGTTTTTT

v_call: TRBV4-1
j_call: TRBJ2-5
clone_size: -
d_call: TRBD2
cdr3_length: 17
cdr3_aa: CASSQVTASGLQETQYF
cdr3_nt: TGCGCCAGCAGCCAAGTTACGGCTAGCGGACTCCAAGAGACCCAGTACTTC

v_call: TRBV7-8
j_call: TRBJ2-1
clone_size: -
d_call: TRBD2
cdr3_length: 15
cdr3_aa: CASSSTSGRYNEQFF
cdr3_nt: TGTGCCAGCAGCTCGACTAGCGGGAGATACAATGAGCAGTTCTTC

v_call: TRBV9
j_call: TRBJ2-3
clone_size: -
d_call: TRBD2
cdr3_length: 16
cdr3_aa: CASTSGRAISTDTQYF
cdr3_nt: TGTGCCAGCACGAGCGGGAGGGCCATAAGCACAGATACGCAGTATTTT

v_call: TRBV4-1
j_call: TRBJ2-2
clone_size: -
d_call: -
cdr3_length: 16
cdr3_aa: CASSQAGELPPGELFF
cdr3_nt: TGCGCCAGCAGCCAAGCGGGAGAGCTCCCGCCTGGGGAGCTGTTTTTT

v_call: TRBV11-3
j_call: TRBJ2-3
clone_size: -
d_call: TRBD2
cdr3_length: 19
cdr3_aa: CASSPRGTSGRRRTDTQYF
cdr3_nt: TGTGCCAGCAGCCCTCGGGGGACTAGCGGGAGAAGACGCACAGATACGCAGTATTTT

v_call: TRBV7-2
j_call: TRBJ2-1
clone_size: -
d_call: TRBD2
cdr3_length: 15
cdr3_aa: CASSRLAGGFNEQFF
cdr3_nt: TGTGCCAGCAGCCGCCTAGCGGGGGGCTTCAATGAGCAGTTCTTC

v_call: TRBV24-1
j_call: TRBJ1-2
clone_size: -
d_call: TRBD1
cdr3_length: 19
cdr3_aa: CATSDSYGTGGASNYGYTF
cdr3_nt: TGTGCCACCAGTGACTCTTACGGGACAGGGGGCGCAAGTAACTATGGCTACACCTTC

v_call: TRBV5-5
j_call: TRBJ1-6
clone_size: -
d_call: -
cdr3_length: 15
cdr3_aa: CASSLVSLTDSPLHF
cdr3_nt: TGTGCCAGCAGCTTGGTTTCTCTAACGGATTCACCCCTCCACTTT

v_call: TRBV27
j_call: TRBJ2-5
clone_size: once
d_call: -
cdr3_length: 13
cdr3_aa: CASGGGGWETQYF
cdr3_nt: TGTGCCAGCGGCGGTGGGGGGTGGGAGACCCAGTACTTC

v_call: TRBV7-9
j_call: TRBJ1-5
clone_size: few
d_call: -
cdr3_length: 12
cdr3_aa: CASSLGHQPQHF
cdr3_nt: TGTGCCAGCAGCCTAGGACACCAGCCCCAGCATTTT

v_call: TRBV21-1
j_call: TRBJ1-1
clone_size: -
d_call: -
cdr3_length: 14
cdr3_aa: CASSNLPRNTEAFF
cdr3_nt: TGTGCCAGCAGCAATCTTCCGAGGAACACTGAAGCTTTCTTT

v_call: TRBV11-2
j_call: TRBJ2-7
clone_size: -
d_call: TRBD1
cdr3_length: 16
cdr3_aa: CASSYRGTGASSEQYF
cdr3_nt: TGTGCCAGCAGCTATCGAGGGACAGGGGCCAGCTCTGAGCAGTACTTC

v_call: TRBV27
j_call: TRBJ1-2
clone_size: -
d_call: TRBD1
cdr3_length: 14
cdr3_aa: CASSLRTGLLGYTF
cdr3_nt: TGTGCCAGCAGTTTACGGACAGGGCTTTTGGGCTACACCTTC

v_call: TRBV7-2
j_call: TRBJ2-3
clone_size: once
d_call: TRBD2
cdr3_length: 16
cdr3_aa: CASSSGLAAYTDTQYF
cdr3_nt: TGTGCCAGCAGCTCAGGACTAGCGGCCTACACAGATACGCAGTATTTT

v_call: TRBV5-1
j_call: TRBJ2-3
clone_size: -
d_call: TRBD2
cdr3_length: 18
cdr3_aa: CASSEGLAGGPLTDTQYF
cdr3_nt: TGCGCCAGCAGCGAAGGACTAGCGGGGGGGCCTCTGACAGATACGCAGTATTTT

v_call: TRBV5-1
j_call: TRBJ2-3
clone_size: -
d_call: TRBD2
cdr3_length: 18
cdr3_aa: CASSYLTRLAGSTDTQYF
cdr3_nt: TGCGCCAGCAGCTACCTCACACGTTTAGCGGGTAGCACAGATACGCAGTATTTT

v_call: TRBV29-1
j_call: TRBJ2-1
clone_size: -
d_call: -
cdr3_length: 10
cdr3_aa: CSVDWPSRFF
cdr3_nt: TGCAGCGTTGACTGGCCTAGCCGGTTCTTC

v_call: TRBV24-1
j_call: TRBJ1-1
clone_size: -
d_call: TRBD1
cdr3_length: 15
cdr3_aa: CATSQGTGEVTEAFF
cdr3_nt: TGTGCCACCAGTCAAGGGACAGGGGAGGTCACTGAAGCTTTCTTT

v_call: TRBV9
j_call: TRBJ2-3
clone_size: -
d_call: TRBD2
cdr3_length: 19
cdr3_aa: CASTARGLAGGPLTDTQYF
cdr3_nt: TGTGCCAGCACGGCCAGAGGGCTAGCGGGGGGGCCTTTAACAGATACGCAGTATTTT

v_call: TRBV11-2
j_call: TRBJ2-7
clone_size: -
d_call: -
cdr3_length: 14
cdr3_aa: CASSPRPDNYEQYF
cdr3_nt: TGTGCCAGCAGCCCACGTCCGGACAACTACGAGCAGTACTTC

v_call: TRBV18
j_call: TRBJ1-6
clone_size: -
d_call: TRBD1
cdr3_length: 14
cdr3_aa: CASSPGTGRPPLHF
cdr3_nt: TGTGCCAGCTCACCCGGGACAGGCCGGCCACCCCTCCACTTT

v_call: TRBV5-1
j_call: TRBJ2-3
clone_size: -
d_call: TRBD2
cdr3_length: 15
cdr3_aa: CASSFRGGAGDTQYF
cdr3_nt: TGCGCCAGCAGCTTTCGCGGGGGGGCCGGAGATACGCAGTATTTT